The present TCR beta chain was sequenced within a study of blood T cell repertoires in COVID-19. Trimming cost V 0 bases and J 2 bases, with 9 bases left between them. The germline V gene encodes CDR1 SGHRS and CDR2 YFSETQ. CDR3 size: 16 residues. Clones were read by immunoSEQ multiplex PCR, and TCRdb kept only the in-frame ones, dropping some. The data show 300,000 to 400,000 clones, around nine tenths seen once. The sample consisted of PBMCs or T cells enriched from blood (not recorded which). V and J are TRBV5-1 and TRBJ2-6, with unresolved D. This clonotype was obtained from a man aged 55 to 70 who had recovered from COVID-19. The chain's CDR3 is CASSLALSTGANVLTF. As DNA, the CDR3 is TGCGCCAGCAGCTTGGCTCTATCGACTGGGGCCAACGTCCTGACTTTC.